This TCR beta chain was sequenced for a study of cytomegalovirus exposure and HLA in healthy donors. Study results and limitations: The majority of CMV-associated TCR beta chains were reported as apparently HLA-restricted in a later analysis.

V lost 4 bases, J lost 10 bases, and 12 bases stayed unmatched. CDR1 is SGHRS and CDR2 is YFSETQ in the germline V gene. The length of the CDR3 is 14 residues. On this clone: Its specificity is unknown.

The PCR was carried out with 60 Vbeta primers and 13 Jbeta primers. This table comes from immunoSEQ multiplex PCR, and its TCRdb copy is limited to in-frame clones, with some not included. The profile shows some 150,000 clones, about two thirds of them singletons. Sequencing was carried out using PBMCs. The clonotype originates from a man aged 55 to 69 in good health and CMV-seronegative. The chain couples TRBV5-1 to TRBJ1-1; TRBD1 matches 8 bases. CDR3 in DNA: TGCGCCAGCAGCCTCGGACAGGGTGGGGGTGTAGCTTTCTTT. Its protein is CASSLGQGGGVAFF.